This T cell receptor beta chain was retrieved from a study of technical replicates of blood from a handful of donors. Using immunoSEQ multiplex PCR, the repertoire was profiled, and TCRdb retains in-frame clones only, with some absent. The sample includes 65,000 to 95,000 clones, around 97% of them seen just once. Germline CDR1 reads LNHNV; CDR2 reads YYDKDF (reference sequence). The V gene end was trimmed by 0 bases and the J gene end by 8 bases; junction bases not matched to a gene: 15. The CDR3 is made up of 18 amino acids. Sequencing was done on a sample of T cells isolated from PBMCs. The chain links TRBV15 to TRBJ2-1, with 8 bases lining up with TRBD2. The sequence was obtained from a human donor in good health. CDR3 protein: CATSRELPKRESRDEQFF. Written as DNA, the CDR3 is TGTGCCACCAGCAGAGAGCTCCCCAAGCGGGAGAGTAGAGATGAGCAGTTCTTC.